This TCR beta chain was sequenced during a study of response to subunit inactivated influenza vaccine (dated by TCRdb to 2016 to 2019). Some background on the complete study: Deep quantitative T cell receptor repertoire profiling was used in the study to track responses to a trivalent subunit inactivated influenza vaccine. The paper as a whole reports these results and caveats: The authors proposed that each seasonal influenza vaccination may bring in only a limited number of new T cells.

This clonotype appeared many times. Its target antigen remains unknown. No base quality values were provided; no much bigger clone lies one nucleotide off. Library prep was done by RT-PCR. The listed sequencing device is Illumina HiSeq 2500. TCRdb reprocessed the public reads (quality trimming at Q25 with fastp, clone calling with MiXCR) and kept in-frame beta chains. A single entry per CDR3 protein holds the most common genes and DNA from its merged rows. The sample contains 500,000 to 600,000 distinct CDR3 sequences, approximately 7.7% of them found a single time. The biggest ten clones account for 10% to 15% of the sample. V ends up 0 bases short and J 10 bases short, with an unmatched junction base count of 4. CDR1 and CDR2, looked up from the germline V gene, are SGHRS and YFSETQ. Including cysteine and phenylalanine, the CDR3 has 15 amino acids. Only CDR3 DNA is held: 45 bases, read in frame from base 1.

The material was PBMCs from blood, obtained less than 25 months after vaccination. The receptor chain draws on TRBV5-1 and TRBJ1-6, with TRBD1 identical over 10 junction bases. This clonotype originated in a man between 50 and 75 years old who received an inactivated influenza vaccine. Donor details come from another sample of the same person, matched by shared clones. The nucleotide sequence reads TGCGCCAGCAGCTTGGCGGGACAGGGGCAATCACCCCTCCACTTT. Its translation is CASSLAGQGQSPLHF.